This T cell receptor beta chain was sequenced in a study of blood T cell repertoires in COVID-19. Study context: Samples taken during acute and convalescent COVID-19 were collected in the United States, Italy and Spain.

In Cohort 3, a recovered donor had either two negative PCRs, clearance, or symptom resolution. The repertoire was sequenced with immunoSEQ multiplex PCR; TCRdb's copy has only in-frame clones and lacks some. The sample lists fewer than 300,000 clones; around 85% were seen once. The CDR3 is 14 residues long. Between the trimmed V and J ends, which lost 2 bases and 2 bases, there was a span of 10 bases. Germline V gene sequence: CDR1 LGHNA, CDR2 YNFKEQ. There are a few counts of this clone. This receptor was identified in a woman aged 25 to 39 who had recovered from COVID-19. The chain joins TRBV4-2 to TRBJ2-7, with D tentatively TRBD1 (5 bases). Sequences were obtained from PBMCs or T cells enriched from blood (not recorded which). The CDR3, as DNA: TGTGCCAGCAGCCAACAGGGCTTACCCTACGAGCAGTACTTC. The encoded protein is CASSQQGLPYEQYF.